This T cell receptor (beta chain) came from a study of spatial heterogeneity in lung cancer. Every TCR cDNA molecule bore a unique molecular identifier. MiXCR, run by TCRdb on the 5' RACE reads, gives a single entry per CDR3 protein. The table has approximately 100,000 distinct CDR3 sequences, roughly 19% seen once. Time point in this sample: blood at routine non-recurrence follow-up after resection. The sequence derives from a male donor with early-stage non-small cell lung cancer. Source: PBMCs, taken at follow-up.

CDR3 loop: CSANRGIGTDTQYF. As DNA, the CDR3 is TGCAGTGCCAACAGGGGGATTGGCACAGATACGCAGTATTTT. J is TRBJ2-3 and V is TRBV20-1, with 8 nucleotides matching TRBD1. CDR1 DFQATT and CDR2 SNEGSKA come from the germline V gene (reference sequence). V was pared by 6 bases and J by 1 base, with 6 bases of the junction left unmatched. The CDR3 sequence is 14 residues long.